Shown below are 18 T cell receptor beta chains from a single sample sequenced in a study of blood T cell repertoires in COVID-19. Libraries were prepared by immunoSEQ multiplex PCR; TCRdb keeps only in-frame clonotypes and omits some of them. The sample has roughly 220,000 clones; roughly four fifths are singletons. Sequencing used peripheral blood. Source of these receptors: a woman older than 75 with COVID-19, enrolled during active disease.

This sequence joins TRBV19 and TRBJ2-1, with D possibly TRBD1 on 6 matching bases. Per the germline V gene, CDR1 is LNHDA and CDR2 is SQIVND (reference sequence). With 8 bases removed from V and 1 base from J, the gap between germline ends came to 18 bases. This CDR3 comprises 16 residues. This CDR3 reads CASGTGTTKSYNEQFF. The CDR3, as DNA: TGTGCCAGTGGAACCGGGACAACGAAATCCTACAATGAGCAGTTCTTC.

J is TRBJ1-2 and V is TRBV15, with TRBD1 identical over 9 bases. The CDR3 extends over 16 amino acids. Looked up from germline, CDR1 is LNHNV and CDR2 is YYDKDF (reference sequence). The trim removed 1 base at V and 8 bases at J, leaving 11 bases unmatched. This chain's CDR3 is CATSRGGEGQGRGYTF. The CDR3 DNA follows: TGTGCCACCAGCAGAGGGGGAGAGGGACAGGGTAGAGGCTACACCTTC.

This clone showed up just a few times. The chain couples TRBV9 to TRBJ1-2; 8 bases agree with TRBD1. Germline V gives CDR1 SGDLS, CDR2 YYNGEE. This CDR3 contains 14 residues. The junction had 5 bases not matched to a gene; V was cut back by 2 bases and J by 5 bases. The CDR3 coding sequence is TGTGCCAGCAGCGTGACAGGGGCCGCTTATGGCTACACCTTC. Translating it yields CASSVTGAAYGYTF.

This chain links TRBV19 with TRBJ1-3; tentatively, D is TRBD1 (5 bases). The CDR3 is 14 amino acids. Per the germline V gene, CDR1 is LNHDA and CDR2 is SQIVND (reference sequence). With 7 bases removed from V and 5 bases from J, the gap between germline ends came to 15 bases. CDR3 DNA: TGTGCCAGTACAGAAGGGGCTTCTCGAAACACCATATATTTT. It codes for CASTEGASRNTIYF. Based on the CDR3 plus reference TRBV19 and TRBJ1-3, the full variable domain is DGGITQSPKYLFRKEGQNVTLSCEQNLNHDAMYWYRQDPGQGLRLIYYSQIVNDFQKGDIAEGYSVSREKKESFPLTVTSAQKNPTAFYLCASTEGASRNTIYFGEGSWLTVV.

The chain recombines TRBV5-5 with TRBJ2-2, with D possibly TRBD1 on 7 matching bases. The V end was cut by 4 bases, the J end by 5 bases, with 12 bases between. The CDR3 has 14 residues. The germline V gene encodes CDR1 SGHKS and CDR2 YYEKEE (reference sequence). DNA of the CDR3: TGTGCCAGCAGCATGGGGGGACAGACCGGGGAGCTGTTTTTT. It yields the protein CASSMGGQTGELFF.

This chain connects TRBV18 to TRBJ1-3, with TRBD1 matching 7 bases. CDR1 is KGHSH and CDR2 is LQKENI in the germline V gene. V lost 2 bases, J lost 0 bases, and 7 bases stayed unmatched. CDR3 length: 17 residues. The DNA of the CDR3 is TGTGCCAGCTCACCATCGAGACAGGGCCTCTCTGGAAACACCATATATTTT. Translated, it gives CASSPSRQGLSGNTIYF.

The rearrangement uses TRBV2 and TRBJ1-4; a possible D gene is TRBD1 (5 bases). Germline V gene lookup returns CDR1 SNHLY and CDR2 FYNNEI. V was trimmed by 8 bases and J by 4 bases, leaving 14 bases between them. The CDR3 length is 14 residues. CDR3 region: CASRKTEDNEKLFF. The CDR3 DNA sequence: TGTGCCAGCCGGAAGACAGAAGATAATGAAAAACTGTTTTTT.

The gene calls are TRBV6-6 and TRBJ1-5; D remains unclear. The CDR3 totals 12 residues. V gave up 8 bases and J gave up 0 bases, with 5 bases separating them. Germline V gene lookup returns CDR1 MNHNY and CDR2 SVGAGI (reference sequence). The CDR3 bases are TGTGCCAGCGGCCCTAGCAATCAGCCCCAGCATTTT. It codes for CASGPSNQPQHF.

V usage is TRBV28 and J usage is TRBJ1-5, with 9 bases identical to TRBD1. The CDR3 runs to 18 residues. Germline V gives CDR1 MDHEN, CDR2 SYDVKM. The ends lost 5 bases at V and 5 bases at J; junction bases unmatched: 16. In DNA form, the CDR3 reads TGTGCCAGCAGTCCAAACCCTAGGGGGACAGGGAGGGATCAGCCCCAGCATTTT. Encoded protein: CASSPNPRGTGRDQPQHF.

CDR3 bases: TGTGCCTGGAGTCTCCCCGGAGCAACGTCGCGCAATCAGCCCCAGCATTTT. It yields the protein CAWSLPGATSRNQPQHF. This chain joins TRBV30 and TRBJ1-5; D gene uncertain. Germline V gene data show CDR1 as GTSNPN and CDR2 as SVGIG (reference sequence). This CDR3 has 17 residues. V lost 2 bases and J lost 2, with 19 bases in between.

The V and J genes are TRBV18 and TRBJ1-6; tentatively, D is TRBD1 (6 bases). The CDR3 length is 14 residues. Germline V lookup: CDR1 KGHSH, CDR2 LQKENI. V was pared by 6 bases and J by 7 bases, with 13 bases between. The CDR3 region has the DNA TGTGCCAGCTCCCCAACAGGGTTCAATTCACCCCTCCACTTT. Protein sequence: CASSPTGFNSPLHF.

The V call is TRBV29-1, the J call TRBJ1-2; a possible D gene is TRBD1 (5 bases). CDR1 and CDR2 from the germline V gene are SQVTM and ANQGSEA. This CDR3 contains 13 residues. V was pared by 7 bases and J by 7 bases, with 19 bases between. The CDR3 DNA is TGCAGCGCCAGAAGGGGAGGTGAGGGTGGCTACACCTTC. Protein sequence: CSARRGGEGGYTF.

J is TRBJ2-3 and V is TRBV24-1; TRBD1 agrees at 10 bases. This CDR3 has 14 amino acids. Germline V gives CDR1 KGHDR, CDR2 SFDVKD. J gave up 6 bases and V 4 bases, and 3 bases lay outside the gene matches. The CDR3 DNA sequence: TGTGCCACCAGTGAAGGGACAGGGGCCGATACGCAGTATTTT. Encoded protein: CATSEGTGADTQYF.

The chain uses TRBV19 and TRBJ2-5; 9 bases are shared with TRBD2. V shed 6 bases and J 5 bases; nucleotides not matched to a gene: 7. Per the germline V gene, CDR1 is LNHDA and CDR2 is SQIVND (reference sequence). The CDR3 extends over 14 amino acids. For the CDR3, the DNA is TGTGCCAGTAGCTCTAGCGGGGACACCGAGACCCAGTACTTC. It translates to CASSSSGDTETQYF.

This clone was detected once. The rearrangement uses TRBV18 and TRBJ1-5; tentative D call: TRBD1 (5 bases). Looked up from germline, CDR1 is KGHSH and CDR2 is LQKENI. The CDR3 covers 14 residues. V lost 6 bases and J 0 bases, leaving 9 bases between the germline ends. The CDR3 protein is CASSTAHSNQPQHF. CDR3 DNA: TGTGCCAGCTCGACAGCCCATAGCAATCAGCCCCAGCATTTT.

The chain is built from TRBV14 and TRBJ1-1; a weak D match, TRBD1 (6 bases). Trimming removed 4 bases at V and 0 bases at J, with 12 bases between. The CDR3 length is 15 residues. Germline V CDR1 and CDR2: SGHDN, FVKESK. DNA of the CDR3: TGTGCCAGCAGCCCCGGACAGTTCATGAACACTGAAGCTTTCTTT. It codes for CASSPGQFMNTEAFF.

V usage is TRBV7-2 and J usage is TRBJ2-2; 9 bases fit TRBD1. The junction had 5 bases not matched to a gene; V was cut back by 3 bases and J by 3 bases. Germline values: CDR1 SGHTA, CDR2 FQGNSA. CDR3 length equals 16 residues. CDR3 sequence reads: CASSFRDRAYTGELFF. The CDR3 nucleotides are TGTGCCAGCAGCTTTCGGGACAGGGCTTACACCGGGGAGCTGTTTTTT.

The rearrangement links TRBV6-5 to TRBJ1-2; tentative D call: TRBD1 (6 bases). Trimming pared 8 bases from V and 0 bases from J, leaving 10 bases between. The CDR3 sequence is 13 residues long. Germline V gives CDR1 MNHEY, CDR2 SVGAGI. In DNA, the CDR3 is TGTGCCAGCCGACAGGACGCTAACTATGGCTACACCTTC. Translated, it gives CASRQDANYGYTF.